This TCR beta chain was retrieved from a study of blood T cell repertoires in COVID-19 (dated by TCRdb to the early 2020s). General notes on the study: Samples from collaborators originated in the United States, Italy and Spain and spanned both the acute and convalescent phases of COVID-19. Samples were obtained from the ongoing ImmuneRACE study (first 160 participants) and from 1,200 or so subjects provided by 6 global collaborators. The prospective study material was composed of cDNA or gDNA derived from T cells, B-cell-depleted T cells, or PBMCs. The repertoires were released in a freely available public database intended as a resource for research on the immune response to SARS-CoV-2. HLA class I and class II types, where available, came from metadata supplied by the sample provider rather than from assay-based typing. A de-identified subject ID, COVID-19 status, age in years and sex were almost always included in the sample metadata. Subjects who had been exposed to COVID-19, were actively infected with it, or had recovered from it provided the deeply sampled blood TCRbeta repertoires that made up the dataset.

General findings and caveats noted by the study authors: The amount of clinical and demographic metadata varied by source and participant and was provided uncurated.

Reading the germline V gene (reference sequence) gives CDR1 LNHNV and CDR2 YYDKDF. Ends trimmed: V by 5 bases, J by 5 bases; bases unmatched to a gene: 9. Reading from cysteine to phenylalanine, the CDR3 counts 15 amino acids. Only the CDR3 DNA stays, 45 bases, in frame from base 1. For this clone: Its antigen remains undetermined. Within one base of it there is no much larger clone, and no base qualities were kept.

The immunoSEQ Assay, a bias-controlled multiplex PCR, was used to amplify TCRbeta CDR3 regions from genomic DNA. In the paper's pipeline: Within the assay, amplification of reference gene primers was used to estimate how many nucleated cells each sample contained. Sequence reads were collapsed and filtered to measure the absolute abundance of every unique TCRbeta CDR3 rearrangement. For each sample, productive Simpson clonality was calculated as the square root of Simpson's diversity index over productive rearrangements. Imported from immuneACCESS, the table was reduced by TCRdb to in-frame sequences with V and J called. These copies leave out some clones; in studies compared against another copy, an unresolved V gene accounts for under half, and the cause of the remainder is not known. The DNA was the basis for D and trimming; V, J and clone size are from that table. For this sample there are about 300,000 clones; 70% to 90% appear just once. Of the sample, around 6.6% is held by the ten largest clones.

Another Seattle source contributed samples from volunteer blood donors who had recovered from COVID-19. The collaborating institutions used their own protocols to collect whole blood in K2EDTA tubes. For TCRbeta analysis, collaborators shipped samples as frozen whole blood, isolated PBMCs, or DNA extracted from either of those sample types. The sequencing input was peripheral blood. The V and J genes are TRBV15 and TRBJ2-5; 9 bases in between match TRBD2. The sequence came from a man younger than 35 who had recovered from COVID-19. This receptor carries the CDR3 CATSAFSGSGETQYF. The nucleotide sequence reads as follows: TGTGCCACCAGCGCCTTTAGCGGGAGTGGGGAGACCCAGTACTTC.